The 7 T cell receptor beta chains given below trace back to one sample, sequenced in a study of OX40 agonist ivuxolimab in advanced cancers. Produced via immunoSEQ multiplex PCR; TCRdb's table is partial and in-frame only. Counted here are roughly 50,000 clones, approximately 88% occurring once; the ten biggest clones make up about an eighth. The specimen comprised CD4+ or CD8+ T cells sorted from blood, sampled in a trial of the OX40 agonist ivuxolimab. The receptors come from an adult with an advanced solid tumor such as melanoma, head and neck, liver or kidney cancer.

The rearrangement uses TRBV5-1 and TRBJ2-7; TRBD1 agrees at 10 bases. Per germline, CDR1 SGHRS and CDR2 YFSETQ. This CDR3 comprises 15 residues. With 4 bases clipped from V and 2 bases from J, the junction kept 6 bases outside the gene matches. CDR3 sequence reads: CASSPLGTGAYEQYF. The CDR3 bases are TGCGCCAGCAGCCCCCTGGGGACAGGGGCCTACGAGCAGTACTTC. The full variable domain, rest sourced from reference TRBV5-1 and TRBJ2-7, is KAGVTQTPRYLIKTRGQQVTLSCSPISGHRSVSWYQQTPGQGLQFLFEYFSETQRNKGNFPGRFSGRQFSNSRSEMNVSTLELGDSALYLCASSPLGTGAYEQYFGPGTRLTVT.

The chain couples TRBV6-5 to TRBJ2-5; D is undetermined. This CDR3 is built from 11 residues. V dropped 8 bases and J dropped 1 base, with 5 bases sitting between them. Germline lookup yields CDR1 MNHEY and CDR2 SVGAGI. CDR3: CASGRQETQYF. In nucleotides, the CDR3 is TGTGCCAGCGGCCGCCAAGAGACCCAGTACTTC.

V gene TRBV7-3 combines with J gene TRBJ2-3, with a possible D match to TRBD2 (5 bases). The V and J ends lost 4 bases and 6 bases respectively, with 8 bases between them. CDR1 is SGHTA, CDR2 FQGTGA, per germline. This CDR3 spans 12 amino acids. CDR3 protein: CASSSRADTQYF. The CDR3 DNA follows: TGTGCCAGCAGCTCGAGGGCCGATACGCAGTATTTT. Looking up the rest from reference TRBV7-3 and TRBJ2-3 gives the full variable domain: GAGVSQTPSNKVTEKGKYVELRCDPISGHTALYWYRQSLGQGPEFLIYFQGTGAADDSGLPNDRFFAVRPEGSVSTLKIQRTERGDSAVYLCASSSRADTQYFGPGTRLTVL.

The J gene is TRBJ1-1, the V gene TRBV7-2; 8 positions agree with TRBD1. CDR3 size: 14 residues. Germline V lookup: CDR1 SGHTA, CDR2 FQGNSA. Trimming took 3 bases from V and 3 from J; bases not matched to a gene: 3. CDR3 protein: CASSFYRGDTEAFF. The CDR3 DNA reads TGTGCCAGCAGCTTTTACAGGGGGGACACTGAAGCTTTCTTT.

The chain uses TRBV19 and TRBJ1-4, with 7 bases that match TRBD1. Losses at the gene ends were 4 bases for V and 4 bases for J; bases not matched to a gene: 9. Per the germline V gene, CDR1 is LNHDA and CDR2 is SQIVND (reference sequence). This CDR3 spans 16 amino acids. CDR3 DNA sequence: TGTGCCAGTAGTAGTACCGGGACAGCGATTAATGAAAAACTGTTTTTT. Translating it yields CASSSTGTAINEKLFF.

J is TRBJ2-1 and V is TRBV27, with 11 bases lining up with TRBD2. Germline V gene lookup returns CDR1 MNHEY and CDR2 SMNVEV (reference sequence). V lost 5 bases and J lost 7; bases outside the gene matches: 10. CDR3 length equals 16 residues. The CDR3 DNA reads TGTGCCAGCAGTACCTTAGCGGGGGGGCTCGGTAATGAGCAGTTCTTC. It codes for CASSTLAGGLGNEQFF.

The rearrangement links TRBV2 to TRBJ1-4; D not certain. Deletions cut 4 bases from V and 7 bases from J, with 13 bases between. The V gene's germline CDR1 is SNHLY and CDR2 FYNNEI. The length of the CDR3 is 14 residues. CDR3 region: CASSVGRSSEKLFF. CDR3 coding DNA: TGTGCCAGCAGTGTAGGCAGGTCGAGTGAAAAACTGTTTTTT.